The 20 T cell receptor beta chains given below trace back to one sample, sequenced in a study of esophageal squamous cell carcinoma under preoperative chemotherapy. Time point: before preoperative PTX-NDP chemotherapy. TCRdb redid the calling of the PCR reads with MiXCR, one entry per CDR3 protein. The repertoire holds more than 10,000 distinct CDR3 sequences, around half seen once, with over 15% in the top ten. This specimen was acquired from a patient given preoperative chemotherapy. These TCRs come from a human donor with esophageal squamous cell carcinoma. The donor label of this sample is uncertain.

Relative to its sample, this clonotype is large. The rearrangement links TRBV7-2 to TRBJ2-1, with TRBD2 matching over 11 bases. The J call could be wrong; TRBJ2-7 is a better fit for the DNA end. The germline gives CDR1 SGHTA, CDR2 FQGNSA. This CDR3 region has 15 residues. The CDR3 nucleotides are TGTGCCAGCACCGCGACTAGCGGGATTATCAATGAGCAGTACTTC. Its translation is CASTATSGIINEQYF.

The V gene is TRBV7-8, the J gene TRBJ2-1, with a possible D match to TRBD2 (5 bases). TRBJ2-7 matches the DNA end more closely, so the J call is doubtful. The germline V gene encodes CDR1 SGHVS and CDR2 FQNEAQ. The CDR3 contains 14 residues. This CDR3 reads CASRRWEWLNEQYF. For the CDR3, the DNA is TGTGCCAGCCGCCGGTGGGAGTGGTTGAATGAGCAGTACTTC.

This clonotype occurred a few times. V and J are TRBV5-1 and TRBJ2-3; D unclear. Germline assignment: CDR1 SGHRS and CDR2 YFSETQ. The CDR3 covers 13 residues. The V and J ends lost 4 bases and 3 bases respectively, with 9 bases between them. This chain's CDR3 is CASSPQETDTQYF. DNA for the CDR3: TGCGCCAGCAGCCCCCAGGAGACAGATACGCAGTATTTT. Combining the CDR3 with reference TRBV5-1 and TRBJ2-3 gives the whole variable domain KAGVTQTPRYLIKTRGQQVTLSCSPISGHRSVSWYQQTPGQGLQFLFEYFSETQRNKGNFPGRFSGRQFSNSRSEMNVSTLELGDSALYLCASSPQETDTQYFGPGTRLTVL.

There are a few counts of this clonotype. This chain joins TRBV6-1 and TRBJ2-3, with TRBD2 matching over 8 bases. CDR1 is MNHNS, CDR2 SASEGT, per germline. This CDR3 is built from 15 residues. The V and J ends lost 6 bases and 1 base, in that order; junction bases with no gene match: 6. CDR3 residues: CASSRLAWGTDTQYF. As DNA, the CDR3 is TGTGCCAGCAGCCGACTAGCGTGGGGCACAGATACGCAGTATTTT.

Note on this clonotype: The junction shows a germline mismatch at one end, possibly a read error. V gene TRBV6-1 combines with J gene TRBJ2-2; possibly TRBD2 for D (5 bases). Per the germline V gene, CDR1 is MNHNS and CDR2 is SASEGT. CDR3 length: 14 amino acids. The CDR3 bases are TGTGCCAGCAGTGAGGCTGTGAGCACCGGGGAGCTGTATTTT. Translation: CASSEAVSTGELYF.

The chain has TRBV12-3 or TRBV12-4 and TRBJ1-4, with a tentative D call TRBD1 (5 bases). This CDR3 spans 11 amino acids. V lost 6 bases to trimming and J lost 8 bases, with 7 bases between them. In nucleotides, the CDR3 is TGTGCCAGCAGACAGGACGAAAAACTGTTTTTT. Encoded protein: CASRQDEKLFF.

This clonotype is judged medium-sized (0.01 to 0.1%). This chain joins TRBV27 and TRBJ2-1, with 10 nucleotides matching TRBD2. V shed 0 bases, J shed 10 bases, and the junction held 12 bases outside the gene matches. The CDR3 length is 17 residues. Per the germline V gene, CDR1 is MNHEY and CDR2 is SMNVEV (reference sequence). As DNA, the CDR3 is TGTGCCAGCAGTTTATCACGGCTAGCGGGAGTTTCCTACGAGCAGTTCTTC. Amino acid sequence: CASSLSRLAGVSYEQFF.

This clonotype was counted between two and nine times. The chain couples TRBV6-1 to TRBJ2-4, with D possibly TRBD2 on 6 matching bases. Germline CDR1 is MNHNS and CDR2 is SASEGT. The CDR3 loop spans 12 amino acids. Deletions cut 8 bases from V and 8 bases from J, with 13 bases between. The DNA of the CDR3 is TGTGCCAGCCTGGGACTTTGGGACATTCAGTACTTC. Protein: CASLGLWDIQYF.

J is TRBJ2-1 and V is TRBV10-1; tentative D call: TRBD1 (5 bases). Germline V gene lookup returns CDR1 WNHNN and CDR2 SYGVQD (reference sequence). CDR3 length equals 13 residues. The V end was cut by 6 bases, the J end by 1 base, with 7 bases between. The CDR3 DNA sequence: TGCGCCAGCAGACAGGATTCCTACAATGAGCAGTTCTTC. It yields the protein CASRQDSYNEQFF.

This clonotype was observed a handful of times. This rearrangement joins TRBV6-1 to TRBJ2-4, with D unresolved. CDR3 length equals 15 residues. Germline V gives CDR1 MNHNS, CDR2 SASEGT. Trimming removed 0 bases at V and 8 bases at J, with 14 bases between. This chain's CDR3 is CASSEAGVGSHIQYF. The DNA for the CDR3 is TGTGCCAGCAGTGAAGCGGGTGTGGGGTCACACATTCAGTACTTC.

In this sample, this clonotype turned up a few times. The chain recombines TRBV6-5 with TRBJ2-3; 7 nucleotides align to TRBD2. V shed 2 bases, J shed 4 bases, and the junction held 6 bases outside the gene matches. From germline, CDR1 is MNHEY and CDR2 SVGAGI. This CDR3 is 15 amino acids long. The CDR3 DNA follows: TGTGCCAGCAGTTACGGGCGGGAGATGGCAGATACGCAGTATTTT. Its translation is CASSYGREMADTQYF.

The CDR3 DNA sequence: TGCGCCAGCAGAGGGGTAAGCAATCAGCCCCAGCATTTT. Protein product: CASRGVSNQPQHF. The rearrangement uses TRBV10-1 and TRBJ1-5, with D possibly matching TRBD1 (5 bases). This CDR3 has 13 residues. V was clipped by 6 bases and J by 1 base, with 7 bases between them. CDR1 and CDR2 (germline): WNHNN, SYGVQD (reference sequence).

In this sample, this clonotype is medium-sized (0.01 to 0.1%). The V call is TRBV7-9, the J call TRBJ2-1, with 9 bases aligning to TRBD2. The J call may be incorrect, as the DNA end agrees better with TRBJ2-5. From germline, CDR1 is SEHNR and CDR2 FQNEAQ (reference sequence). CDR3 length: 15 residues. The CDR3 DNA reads TGTGCCAGCAGCTTTGTACTAGCGGGCGGGGAGACCCAGTACTTC. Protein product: CASSFVLAGGETQYF.

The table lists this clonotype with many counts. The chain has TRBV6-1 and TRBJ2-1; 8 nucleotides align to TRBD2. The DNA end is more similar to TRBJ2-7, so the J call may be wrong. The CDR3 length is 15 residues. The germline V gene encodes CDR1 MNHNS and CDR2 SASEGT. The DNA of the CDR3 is TGTGCCAGCACCAAGACTAGCGACTTCTCCTACGAGCAGTACTTC. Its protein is CASTKTSDFSYEQYF.

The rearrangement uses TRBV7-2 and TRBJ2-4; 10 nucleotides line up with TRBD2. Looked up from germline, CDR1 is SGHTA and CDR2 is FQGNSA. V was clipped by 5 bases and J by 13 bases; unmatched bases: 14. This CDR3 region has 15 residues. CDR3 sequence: CASSLGLADYNEQYF. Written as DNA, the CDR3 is TGTGCCAGCAGCCTAGGACTAGCGGATTACAATGAGCAGTACTTC.

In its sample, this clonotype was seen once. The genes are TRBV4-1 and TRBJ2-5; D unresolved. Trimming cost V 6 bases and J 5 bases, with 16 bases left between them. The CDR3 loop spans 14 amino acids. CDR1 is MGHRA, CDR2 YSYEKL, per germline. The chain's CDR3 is CASSDPSLRETQYF. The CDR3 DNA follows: TGCGCCAGCAGTGATCCGTCTCTCCGGGAGACCCAGTACTTC.

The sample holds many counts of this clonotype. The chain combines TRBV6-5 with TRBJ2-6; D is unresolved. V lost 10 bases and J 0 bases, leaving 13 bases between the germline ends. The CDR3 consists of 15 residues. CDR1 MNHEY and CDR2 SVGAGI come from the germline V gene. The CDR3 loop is CATIWESSGANVLTF. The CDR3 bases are TGTGCCACCATTTGGGAAAGCTCTGGGGCCAACGTCCTGACTTTC.

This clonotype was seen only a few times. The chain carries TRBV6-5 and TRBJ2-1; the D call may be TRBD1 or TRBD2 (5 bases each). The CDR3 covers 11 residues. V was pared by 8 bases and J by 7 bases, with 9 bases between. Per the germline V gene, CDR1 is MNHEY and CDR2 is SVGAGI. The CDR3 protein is CASSWGNEQFF. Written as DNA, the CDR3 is TGTGCCAGCTCGTGGGGGAATGAGCAGTTCTTC.

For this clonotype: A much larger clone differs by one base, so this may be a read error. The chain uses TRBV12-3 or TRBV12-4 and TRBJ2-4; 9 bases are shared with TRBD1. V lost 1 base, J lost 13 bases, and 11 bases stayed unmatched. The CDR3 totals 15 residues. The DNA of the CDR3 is TGTGCCAGCAGTTTAGGGGACAGGGAGTTTAATGAGCAGTACTTC. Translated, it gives CASSLGDREFNEQYF.

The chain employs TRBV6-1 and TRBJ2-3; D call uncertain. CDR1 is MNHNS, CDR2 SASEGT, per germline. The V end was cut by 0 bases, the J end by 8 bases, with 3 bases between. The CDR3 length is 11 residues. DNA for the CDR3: TGTGCCAGCAGTGAAGCTACTACGCAGTATTTT. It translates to CASSEATTQYF.